This record concerns one T cell receptor (beta chain) sequence. The data belong to a study of blood T cell repertoires in COVID-19. Study-level background: The samples span acute and convalescent COVID-19 from the United States, Italy and Spain. PBMCs, B-cell-depleted T cells, or T cells provided the cDNA or gDNA that made up the material.

The V segment lost 4 bases and the J segment 6 bases; nucleotides outside the gene matches: 10. Germline V gene lookup returns CDR1 MNHEY and CDR2 SMNVEV (reference sequence). The CDR3 is 15 residues long. Original processing notes: Counts of nucleated cells, estimated from reference gene primer amplification, were obtained. Produced via immunoSEQ multiplex PCR; TCRdb's table is partial and in-frame only. That table gives V, J and clone size, and the DNA gave D and trimming. The sample comprises about 28,000 clones, roughly nine tenths of which are singletons, and about a tenth rests with the top ten.

The TCR sequence derives from a human donor in a cohort sampled during active COVID-19. This sequence joins TRBV27 and TRBJ1-1, with 8 bases aligning to TRBD1. Sequencing was carried out using peripheral blood. In DNA form, the CDR3 reads TGTGCCAGCAGTTCGGTGGACAGGGCTGTGGCTGAAGCTTTCTTT. Protein sequence: CASSSVDRAVAEAFF.